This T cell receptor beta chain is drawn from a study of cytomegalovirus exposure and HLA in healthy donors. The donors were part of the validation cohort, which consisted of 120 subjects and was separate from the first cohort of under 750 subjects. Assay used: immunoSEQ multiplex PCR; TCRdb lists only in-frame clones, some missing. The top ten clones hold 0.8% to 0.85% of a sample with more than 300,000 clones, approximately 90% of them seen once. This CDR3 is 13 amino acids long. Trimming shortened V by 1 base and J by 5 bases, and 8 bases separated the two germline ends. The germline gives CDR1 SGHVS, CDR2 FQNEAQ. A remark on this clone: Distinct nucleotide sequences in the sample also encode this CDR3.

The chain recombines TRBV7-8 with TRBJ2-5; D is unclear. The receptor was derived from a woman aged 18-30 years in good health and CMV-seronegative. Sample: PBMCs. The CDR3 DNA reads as TGTGCCAGCAGCTTAGGGCCCCGTGAGACCCAGTACTTC. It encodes CASSLGPRETQYF. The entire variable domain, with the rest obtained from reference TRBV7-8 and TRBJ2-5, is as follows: GAGVSQSPRYKVAKRGQDVALRCDPISGHVSLFWYQQALGQGPEFLTYFQNEAQLDKSGLPSDRFFAERPEGSVSTLKIQRTQQEDSAVYLCASSLGPRETQYFGPGTRLLVL.